This T cell receptor (beta chain) stems from a study of blood T cell repertoires in COVID-19. Study background: The origin of the acute and convalescent COVID-19 samples was the United States, Italy and Spain.

CDR1 and CDR2 (germline): SGHKS, YYEKEE (reference sequence). With V trimmed by 3 bases and J by 3 bases, 3 bases remained unmatched. This CDR3 spans 14 amino acids. Per the original methods: Amplified reference gene primers provided the basis for estimating nucleated cell counts. Repertoires were generated with immunoSEQ multiplex PCR, while TCRdb's copy carries only in-frame clones and drops some. From that table come the V and J calls and clone size; the DNA was used to work out D and trimming. The data contain under 90,000 clones, around three quarters of them singletons. What was sequenced was peripheral blood. The sequence was obtained from a man aged 50 to 60 with active or convalescent COVID-19. The gene calls are TRBV5-5 and TRBJ2-1, with 7 nucleotides matching TRBD1. The CDR3 bases are TGTGCCAGCAGCTCAGGGGGTAACTACAATGAGCAGTTCTTC. This sequence encodes CASSSGGNYNEQFF.